Following are 17 T cell receptor beta chains from one sample sequenced in a study of blood T cell repertoires in COVID-19. TCRdb keeps only in-frame clones here, not all; method: immunoSEQ multiplex PCR. The sample lists under 250,000 clones, more than 75% occurring once. Sequenced input: peripheral blood. Receptor source: an elderly woman with COVID-19, enrolled during active disease.

The V gene is TRBV3-1 (or the pseudogene TRBV3-2), the J gene TRBJ2-2; 14 nucleotides agree with TRBD2. This CDR3 comprises 16 residues. Losses at the gene ends were 4 bases for V and 5 bases for J; bases not matched to a gene: 3. The germline V gene encodes CDR1 LGHDT and CDR2 YNNKEL (reference sequence). CDR3 sequence reads: CASSLWTSGGTGELFF. In DNA form, the CDR3 reads TGTGCCAGCAGCCTATGGACTAGCGGGGGGACCGGGGAGCTGTTTTTT.

The chain has TRBV18 and TRBJ2-6, with TRBD1 matching over 8 bases. Germline V lookup: CDR1 KGHSH, CDR2 LQKENI. V was clipped by 3 bases and J by 0 bases; unmatched bases: 7. The CDR3 is 18 residues long. The CDR3: CASSPTGAEVSGANVLTF. In nucleotides, the CDR3 is TGTGCCAGCTCACCGACAGGGGCTGAAGTCTCTGGGGCCAACGTCCTGACTTTC.

The V and J genes are TRBV5-1 and TRBJ2-1; 12 positions match TRBD2. The CDR3 spans 17 residues. CDR1 SGHRS and CDR2 YFSETQ come from the germline V gene. The V segment lost 2 bases and the J segment 8 bases; nucleotides outside the gene matches: 11. The CDR3 spells CASSFRASGGASDEQFF. In DNA form, the CDR3 reads TGCGCCAGCAGCTTCAGGGCTAGCGGGGGGGCCAGCGATGAGCAGTTCTTC.

The chain has TRBV9 and TRBJ2-7; 8 nucleotides match TRBD1. This CDR3 comprises 14 residues. The trim removed 3 bases at V and 5 bases at J, leaving 7 bases unmatched. Germline loops: CDR1 SGDLS, CDR2 YYNGEE. CDR3 amino acids: CASSAGTGFDEQYF. CDR3 nucleotides: TGTGCCAGCAGCGCCGGGACAGGCTTCGACGAGCAGTACTTC.

This chain joins TRBV6-5 and TRBJ1-6; maybe TRBD1 (6 bases). Trimming left V 6 bases short and J 8 bases short, with 11 bases between. The germline CDR1 and CDR2 sequences are MNHEY and SVGAGI. There are 13 residues in the CDR3. Here the CDR3 reads CASSRQEDSPLHF. CDR3 in DNA: TGTGCCAGCAGCCGACAGGAAGATTCACCCCTCCACTTT.

The chain joins TRBV7-2 to TRBJ1-4, with a weak D call TRBD1 (6 bases). The germline V and J ends were trimmed by 4 bases and 4 bases, with 13 bases remaining between them. The CDR3 length is 15 residues. The V gene's germline CDR1 is SGHTA and CDR2 FQGNSA. Written as DNA, the CDR3 is TGTGCCAGCAGCTCAAGCGGGACATTTAATGAAAAACTGTTTTTT. This encodes CASSSSGTFNEKLFF.

The chain employs TRBV6-2 or TRBV6-3 and TRBJ1-1; tentative D call: TRBD1 (5 bases). V lost 3 bases, J lost 4 bases, and 15 bases lay in between. In germline, CDR1 is MNHEY, CDR2 SVGEGT. The CDR3 loop spans 15 amino acids. CDR3 in DNA: TGTGCCAGCAGTTATAAGGGGCGAAGGGGCACTGAAGCTTTCTTT. Translated: CASSYKGRRGTEAFF.

This clone has just a few counts. The genes are TRBV28 and TRBJ1-6; 9 bases fit TRBD1. V gave up 7 bases and J gave up 7 bases; unmatched junction bases: 8. The CDR3 has 15 amino acids. From germline, CDR1 is MDHEN and CDR2 SYDVKM. CDR3 coding DNA: TGTGCCAGCACCTCCGGGACAGGGTCCAATTCACCCCTCCACTTT. It yields the protein CASTSGTGSNSPLHF.

The chain has TRBV6-2 or TRBV6-3 and TRBJ1-3, with unresolved D. The CDR3 is 17 residues long. The germline V and J ends were trimmed by 5 bases and 0 bases, with 17 bases remaining between them. Per the germline V gene, CDR1 is MNHEY and CDR2 is SVGEGT. The CDR3 sequence is CASSGRERGTSGNTIYF. The CDR3 nucleotides are TGTGCCAGCAGTGGAAGAGAAAGAGGTACCTCTGGAAACACCATATATTTT.

The J gene is TRBJ2-2, the V gene TRBV7-9, with D possibly being TRBD2 (6 bases). CDR3 length: 14 amino acids. V lost 3 bases and J lost 4, with 9 bases in between. Per germline, CDR1 SEHNR and CDR2 FQNEAQ (reference sequence). CDR3 region: CASSLEGSTGELFF. The CDR3 DNA sequence: TGTGCCAGCAGCTTGGAGGGGTCCACCGGGGAGCTGTTTTTT.

The chain links TRBV5-1 to TRBJ1-3, with D unresolved. This CDR3 has 16 residues. Trimming took 7 bases from V and 0 from J, leaving 17 bases between them. Germline V gene lookup returns CDR1 SGHRS and CDR2 YFSETQ. The CDR3 DNA is TGCGCCAGCGGGCTGAGTGACCGAGACTCTGGAAACACCATATATTTT. Amino acids: CASGLSDRDSGNTIYF.

The J gene is TRBJ1-6, the V gene TRBV5-6; 7 bases are shared with TRBD1. Germline CDR1 and CDR2: SGHDT and YYEEEE. Trimming took 3 bases from V and 5 from J; bases not matched to a gene: 8. The CDR3 consists of 16 residues. The CDR3 coding sequence is TGTGCCAGCAGCTCCACAGGGGTGACAGATAATTCACCCCTCCACTTT. This gives the protein CASSSTGVTDNSPLHF.

The rearrangement links TRBV18 to TRBJ1-5, with D unresolved. The CDR3 extends over 15 amino acids. Germline assignment: CDR1 KGHSH and CDR2 LQKENI. Between the trimmed V and J ends, which lost 2 bases and 3 bases, there was a span of 11 bases. CDR3 DNA sequence: TGTGCCAGCTCACCAAGTAACGGGGTCAATCAGCCCCAGCATTTT. It specifies CASSPSNGVNQPQHF.

The chain uses TRBV11-2 and TRBJ2-1, with 11 bases identical to TRBD2. The CDR3 extends over 15 amino acids. V lost 2 bases and J lost 4; bases outside the gene matches: 1. CDR1 and CDR2 (germline): SGHAT, FQNNGV. The CDR3 coding sequence is TGTGCCAGCAGCTTAACTAGCGGGAGATACAATGAGCAGTTCTTC. Translated, it gives CASSLTSGRYNEQFF.

The chain recombines TRBV7-3 with TRBJ1-2; TRBD1 agrees at 7 bases. Germline V gene lookup returns CDR1 SGHTA and CDR2 FQGTGA. CDR3 length: 18 amino acids. With 4 bases clipped from V and 4 bases from J, the junction kept 18 bases outside the gene matches. CDR3 bases: TGTGCCAGCAGCTCCCAGACAGGGTTTATAGGCGGAGTCTATGGCTACACCTTC. Amino acid sequence: CASSSQTGFIGGVYGYTF.

The V and J genes are TRBV5-1 and TRBJ2-1; TRBD1 agrees at 9 bases. This CDR3 has 14 residues. CDR1 and CDR2 from the germline V gene are SGHRS and YFSETQ. V gave up 4 bases and J gave up 8 bases; unmatched junction bases: 7. CDR3 in DNA: TGCGCCAGCAGCGCGGACAGGGGTAGAGATGAGCAGTTCTTC. Translating gives CASSADRGRDEQFF.

This clone was found a few times. Other DNA sequences within the sample encode an identical CDR3. V usage is TRBV28 and J usage is TRBJ1-5, with TRBD1 matching 7 bases. Germline loops: CDR1 MDHEN, CDR2 SYDVKM. The CDR3 extends over 13 amino acids. Losses at the gene ends were 8 bases for V and 7 bases for J; bases not matched to a gene: 8. In DNA, the CDR3 is TGTGCCAGCCGTTACAGGGGTTGGCAGCCCCAGCATTTT. Amino acid sequence: CASRYRGWQPQHF.